This TCR beta chain was profiled in a study of CD8+CD57+ T cells in acquired aplastic anemia. About the research overall: Sorted CD4+ and CD8+ cells yielded about 3.1 ug of DNA on average. Points from the study as a whole: Some 29 CD8+ CDR3 sequences were shared between patients and controls. Patients and controls were not found to differ significantly in CD8+ Simpson's diversity.

The CDR3 loop spans 16 amino acids. Germline V gene sequence: CDR1 LNHDA, CDR2 SQIVND (reference sequence). Deletions cut 4 bases from V and 8 bases from J, with 21 bases between. For sequencing, patients were chosen who had shown expansion of CD8+CD57+ cells by flow cytometry. This clonotype was seen at least ten times. Its antigen remains unidentified. The template used for profiling TCR beta VDJ and CDR3 was genomic DNA. One entry per CDR3 protein results from TCRdb running MiXCR on the reads. The sample carries about 120,000 distinct CDR3 sequences, 45% to 60% recorded once. This sequence joins TRBV19 and TRBJ2-1; D is perhaps TRBD1 or TRBD2 (5 bases each). Sequenced sample: sorted CD4+, CD8+, or CD8+CD57+ T cells (not recorded which) from PBMCs. This clonotype was obtained from a human donor with aplastic anemia. CDR3 region: CASSSGSGPLSYEQFF. CDR3 sequence (DNA): TGTGCCAGTAGTAGTGGGTCGGGACCGCTGAGCTATGAGCAGTTCTTC.